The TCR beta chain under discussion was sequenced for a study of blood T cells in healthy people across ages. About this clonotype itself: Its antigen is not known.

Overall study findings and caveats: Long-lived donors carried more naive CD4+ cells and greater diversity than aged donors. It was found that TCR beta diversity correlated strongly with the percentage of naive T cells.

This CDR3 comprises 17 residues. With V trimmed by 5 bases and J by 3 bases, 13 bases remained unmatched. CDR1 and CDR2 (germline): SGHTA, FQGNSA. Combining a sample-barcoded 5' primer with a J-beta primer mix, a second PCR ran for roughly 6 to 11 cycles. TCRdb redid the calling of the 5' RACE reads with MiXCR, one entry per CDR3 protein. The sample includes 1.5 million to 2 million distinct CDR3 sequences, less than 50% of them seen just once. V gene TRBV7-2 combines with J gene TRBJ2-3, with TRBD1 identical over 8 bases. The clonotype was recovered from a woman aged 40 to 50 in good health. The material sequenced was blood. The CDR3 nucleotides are TGTGCCAGCAGCATACCCCAGGGGGCTTTCATGACAGATACGCAGTATTTT. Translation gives CASSIPQGAFMTDTQYF.